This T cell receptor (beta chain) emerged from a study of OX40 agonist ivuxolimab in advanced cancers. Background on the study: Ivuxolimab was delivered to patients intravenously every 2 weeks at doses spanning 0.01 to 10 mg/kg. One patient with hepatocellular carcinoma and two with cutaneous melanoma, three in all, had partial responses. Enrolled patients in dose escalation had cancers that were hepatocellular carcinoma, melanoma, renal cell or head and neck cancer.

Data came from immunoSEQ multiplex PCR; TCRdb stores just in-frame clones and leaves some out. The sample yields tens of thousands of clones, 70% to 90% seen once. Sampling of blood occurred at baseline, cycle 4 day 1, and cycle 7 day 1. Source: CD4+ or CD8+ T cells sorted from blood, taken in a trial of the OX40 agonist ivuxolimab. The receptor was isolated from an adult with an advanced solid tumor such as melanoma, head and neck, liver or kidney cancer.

CDR3 in DNA: TGCGCCAGCAGCCAAGGTAGAGCCTCTAGCACAGATACGCAGTATTTT. Amino acids: CASSQGRASSTDTQYF. The chain uses TRBV4-1 and TRBJ2-3; D is uncertain. CDR1 MGHRA and CDR2 YSYEKL come from the germline V gene. V was shortened by 1 base and J by 0 bases, with 11 bases between the two germline ends. This CDR3 is built from 16 residues.